A selection of T cell receptor beta chains follows, all from one sample in a study of CD8 T cells in Susac syndrome. Each CDR3 protein gets one entry after TCRdb re-called the immunoSEQ multiplex PCR reads with MiXCR. Of under 85,000 distinct CDR3 sequences in the sample, over 85% were seen once. The sequenced material came from CD8+ T cells from PBMCs. The receptors stem from a human donor with multiple sclerosis. Both conserved end residues are part of each CDR3. D genes are given only for firm matches. Part of the rows lack a size; the others show once, few, many or a class for expanded clones.

V gene	D gene	J gene	clone size	CDR3 DNA	CDR3 protein
TRBV11-2	TRBD2	TRBJ2-7	once	TGTGCCAGCAGCTTACCGGGACTAGCCCTGATTTTCTACGAGCAGTACTTC	CASSLPGLALIFYEQYF
TRBV28	.	TRBJ1-6	.	TGTGCCAGCGGACAGTATAATTCACCCCTCCACTTT	CASGQYNSPLHF
TRBV12-3/TRBV12-4	.	TRBJ2-2	.	TGTGCCAGCGGTCAGGGTACCGGATACACCGGGGAGCTGTTTTTT	CASGQGTGYTGELFF
TRBV6-4	TRBD2	TRBJ2-1	.	TGTGCCAGCAGTGGGACTAGCGGGGGGGCCAATGAGCAGTTCTTC	CASSGTSGGANEQFF
TRBV27	TRBD1	TRBJ1-2	.	TGTGCCAGCAGTGCAGGGGGCGCAAATGGCTACACCTTC	CASSAGGANGYTF
TRBV5-4	TRBD2	TRBJ2-1	.	TGTGCCAGCAGCTTGGGTTCGGGACTAGCGAACAATGAGCAGTTCTTC	CASSLGSGLANNEQFF
TRBV5-4	.	TRBJ2-1	.	TGTGCCAGCAGACAGGACACAGATGAGCAGTTCTTC	CASRQDTDEQFF
TRBV5-6	.	TRBJ1-4	.	TGTGCCAGCAGCCAAGGGGCGTCCGGGAAACTGTTTTTT	CASSQGASGKLFF
TRBV27	TRBD1	TRBJ2-1	once	TGTGCCAGCAGTTTAGGGACAGGGGGCACCTACAATGAGCAGTTCTTC	CASSLGTGGTYNEQFF
TRBV9	TRBD2	TRBJ2-4	.	TGTGCCAGCAGCGTAGCCGATATGGTAGCGGGGACAAAAAACATTCAGTACTTC	CASSVADMVAGTKNIQYF
TRBV7-9	.	TRBJ1-1	.	TGTGCCAGCAGCCCCGGGTCGCCTGAAGCTTTCTTT	CASSPGSPEAFF
TRBV2	TRBD2	TRBJ2-3	.	TGTGCCAGCAGTGAAGCGCCCGAACTAGCGGTCACAGATACGCAGTATTTT	CASSEAPELAVTDTQYF
TRBV11-1	.	TRBJ2-7	.	TGTGCCAGCAGCTCCTTCGTTGGAGGGTCAAGGTACGAGCAGTACTTC	CASSSFVGGSRYEQYF
TRBV28	.	TRBJ1-5	.	TGTGCCAGCAGGCCACAGATTAGCGGGAATCAGCCCCAGCATTTT	CASRPQISGNQPQHF
TRBV6-2/TRBV6-3	.	TRBJ2-7	.	TGTGCCAGCAGTTACCGCCCAGGGCCCTACGAGCAGTACTTC	CASSYRPGPYEQYF
TRBV14	TRBD2	TRBJ2-2	.	TGTGCCAGCAGCCATAGCCTGGCGGGAGATTACACCGGGGAGCTGTTTTTT	CASSHSLAGDYTGELFF
TRBV7-9	.	TRBJ2-1	.	TGTGCCAGCAGTCCGATGTGGGGTGAGCAGTTCTTC	CASSPMWGEQFF
TRBV7-8	TRBD1	TRBJ2-7	.	TGTGCCAGCAGCACAGCCGGGACAGGAGTCTCCTACGAGCAGTACTTC	CASSTAGTGVSYEQYF
TRBV27	.	TRBJ1-6	.	TGTGCCAGCGGAAAGAATTCACCCCTCCACTTT	CASGKNSPLHF
TRBV7-9	TRBD1	TRBJ2-7	.	TGTGCCAGCAGTCACACGGGACAGAGCTACGAGCAGTACTTC	CASSHTGQSYEQYF
TRBV14	.	TRBJ2-1	.	TGTGCCAGCAGCCAAGATCGAGGGACGAACAATGAGCAGTTCTTC	CASSQDRGTNNEQFF
TRBV7-9	.	TRBJ1-2	.	TGTGCCAGCAGCCCGGGCTTTGGCTACACCTTC	CASSPGFGYTF
TRBV6-5	.	TRBJ2-1	.	TGTGCCAGCAGTTACCCGCCGGATGAGCAGTTCTTC	CASSYPPDEQFF
TRBV28	TRBD2	TRBJ2-7	.	TGTGCCAGCAGTTTGGGGAGGGCGTCCTACGAGCAGTACTTC	CASSLGRASYEQYF
TRBV4-1	.	TRBJ1-1	.	TGCGCCAGCAGCTCGGGAACCAACACTGAAGCTTTCTTT	CASSSGTNTEAFF
TRBV11-2	TRBD1	TRBJ1-2	.	TGTGCCAGCAGCTTTCCCGGGACAGGGAACTATGGCTACACCTTC	CASSFPGTGNYGYTF
TRBV28	TRBD1	TRBJ1-6	.	TGTGCCAGCAGTTTTGGGACAGGGGGATCACCCCTCCACTTT	CASSFGTGGSPLHF
TRBV7-9	.	TRBJ2-1	once	TGTGCGGGGGAGGACAATGAGCAGTTCTTC	CAGEDNEQFF
TRBV5-6	.	TRBJ1-4	.	TGTGCCAGCAGCTTGGCGCGTTCTAATGAAAAACTGTTTTTT	CASSLARSNEKLFF
TRBV5-1	TRBD1	TRBJ2-3	.	TGCGCCAGCAGCTTGGGTGACAGGGAAAGGACAGATACGCAGTATTTT	CASSLGDRERTDTQYF
TRBV3-1	.	TRBJ1-4	.	TGTGCCAGCAGCCATGACCCGCCGACGGGTACAACTAATGAAAAACTGTTTTTT	CASSHDPPTGTTNEKLFF
TRBV27	TRBD1	TRBJ2-7	.	TGTGCCAGCAGCGACAGGGAAGGGGGTTACGAGCAGTACTTC	CASSDREGGYEQYF
TRBV3-1	.	TRBJ2-3	.	TGTGCCAGCAGTCCAGCGGGCTACACAGATACGCAGTATTTT	CASSPAGYTDTQYF
TRBV19	TRBD1	TRBJ2-7	.	TGTGCCAGTACTGATCCGGGACAGGGGAACTACGAGCAGTACTTC	CASTDPGQGNYEQYF
TRBV13	TRBD1	TRBJ2-7	.	TGTGCCAGCACCCCTCCCGGGACAGGGGCCTACGAGCAGTACTTC	CASTPPGTGAYEQYF
TRBV29-1	.	TRBJ2-1	.	TGCAGCGTTGATGGGATCCCTAACTCCTACAATGAGCAGTTCTTC	CSVDGIPNSYNEQFF
TRBV30	.	TRBJ2-1	.	TGTGCCTGGAGTGTACAGGCCGACAATGAGCAGTTCTTC	CAWSVQADNEQFF
TRBV20-1	.	TRBJ2-3	.	TGCAGTGCTAGAGACCAGTCTAGCACAGATACGCAGTATTTT	CSARDQSSTDTQYF
TRBV5-6	.	TRBJ2-7	once	TGTGCCAGCAGCCTGGGGAATCGGGAGCAGTACTTC	CASSLGNREQYF
TRBV30	.	TRBJ1-2	.	TGTGCCTGGGTAGATGGGGCAGTCTTCCCTTCGCACTATGGCTACACCTTC	CAWVDGAVFPSHYGYTF
TRBV19	.	TRBJ2-3	.	TGTGCCAGTAGTATTTTAGACACAGATACGCAGTATTTT	CASSILDTDTQYF
TRBV3-1	TRBD2	TRBJ2-3	.	TGTGCCAGCAGCCACACTAGCGGAGAGTCGGGAGATACGCAGTATTTT	CASSHTSGESGDTQYF
TRBV30	.	TRBJ1-2	.	TGTGCCTGGGAGGGGTCAGTCTATGGCTACACCTTC	CAWEGSVYGYTF
TRBV4-1	.	TRBJ2-2	.	TGCGCCAGCAGCCAAGGAACTTCGAACACCGGGGAGCTGTTTTTT	CASSQGTSNTGELFF
TRBV7-9	.	TRBJ2-1	.	TGTGCCAGCAGCTTAGTCGCGCTACACAATGAGCAGTTCTTC	CASSLVALHNEQFF
TRBV5-6	TRBD1	TRBJ1-1	.	TGTGCCAGCAGCCTAACAGGGGGGAGCACTGAAGCTTTCTTT	CASSLTGGSTEAFF
TRBV27	.	TRBJ1-1	few	TGTGCCAGCAGTTATCGCGCCAGTGGGAACACTGAAGCTTTCTTT	CASSYRASGNTEAFF
TRBV3-1	.	TRBJ2-1	.	TGTGCCAGCAGCCCCAACGGGGGTTCCTACAATGAGCAGTTCTTC	CASSPNGGSYNEQFF
TRBV28	.	TRBJ1-1	.	TGTGCCAGCAGTCCCGACTTCACTGAAGCTTTCTTT	CASSPDFTEAFF
TRBV27	.	TRBJ2-7	.	TGTGCCAGCAGCCCCAGGCCCTTAGGTGGAGAGCAGTACTTC	CASSPRPLGGEQYF
TRBV7-8	TRBD2	TRBJ2-1	.	TGTGCCAGCAGCTTAATGGCTAGCGGGAATTGGTATGAGCAGTTCTTC	CASSLMASGNWYEQFF
TRBV6-5	TRBD2	TRBJ2-1	.	TGTGCCAGCAGAACGCTAGCGGGAATAAATGAGCAGTTCTTC	CASRTLAGINEQFF
TRBV18	.	TRBJ1-1	.	TGTGCCAGCTCACCGGGGACGTACGAAGCTTTCTTT	CASSPGTYEAFF
TRBV28	.	TRBJ2-3	.	TGTGCCAGCAGTTTTAGTGCTAGCACAGATACGCAGTATTTT	CASSFSASTDTQYF